This TCR beta chain was identified during a study of T cell responses to AZD1222 COVID-19 vaccine. Study-level results: Spike-specific TCR breadth and depth grew following two AZD1222 doses. Donors skewed white British and female; clonal diversity was possibly underestimated.

The protocol was immunoSEQ multiplex PCR, while the TCRdb copy is restricted to in-frame clones and leaves out a portion. This repertoire shows roughly 80,000 clones, almost 90% found once; its top ten account for 1.3% to 1.5%. As to this clone: Its antigen remains unidentified.

CDR1 is LGHNA and CDR2 is YSLEER in the germline V gene. The CDR3 covers 15 residues. The V and J ends lost 0 bases and 8 bases, in that order; junction bases with no gene match: 7. Second doses that came at about 4 or about 12 weeks were put together. The chain combines TRBV4-3 with TRBJ2-1; 7 positions match TRBD1. The sequencing here drew on peripheral blood, taken 28 days after the second AZD1222 dose. The TCR originated in an adult who received the AZD1222 COVID-19 vaccine. The chain's CDR3 is CASSQDYRGTDEQFF. The DNA of the CDR3 is TGCGCCAGCAGCCAAGACTACAGGGGAACGGATGAGCAGTTCTTC.